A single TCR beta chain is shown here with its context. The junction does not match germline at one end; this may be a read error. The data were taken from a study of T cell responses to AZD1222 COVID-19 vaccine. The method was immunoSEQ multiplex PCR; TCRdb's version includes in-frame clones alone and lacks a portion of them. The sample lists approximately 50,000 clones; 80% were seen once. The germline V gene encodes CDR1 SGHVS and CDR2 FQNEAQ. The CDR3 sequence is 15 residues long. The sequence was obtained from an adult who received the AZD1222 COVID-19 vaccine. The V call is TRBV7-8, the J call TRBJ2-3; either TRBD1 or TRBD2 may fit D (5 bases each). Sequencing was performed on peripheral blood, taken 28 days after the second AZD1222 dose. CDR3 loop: CASTERGASRDTQYF. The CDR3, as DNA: TGTGCCAGCACCGAAAGGGGAGCTAGCAGAGATACGCAGTATTTT.